The present entry profiles one TCR beta chain with its context. The antigen remains undetermined. The sample comes from a study of tissue T cells after allogeneic stem cell transplantation. Study-wide points: Alloreactivity or antigen specificity of tissue TCRs was not determined; some clones might be host cells.

Gastrointestinal graft-versus-host disease was present in all patients, each treated with several therapy lines. This CDR3 has 18 residues. With 2 bases clipped from V and 4 bases from J, the junction kept 8 bases outside the gene matches. CDR1 is LGHDT, CDR2 YNNKEL, per germline (reference sequence). Survey-depth TCRbeta CDR3 sequencing reported V/J genes and productive frequencies. Using immunoSEQ multiplex PCR, the repertoire was profiled, and TCRdb retains in-frame clones only, with some absent. The data show fewer than 9,500 clones, roughly 79% seen once. The chain joins TRBV3-1 (or the pseudogene TRBV3-2) to TRBJ2-2, with 12 nucleotides matching TRBD2. The source of this sequence is a male patient aged 60 or over with steroid-refractory graft-versus-host disease after an allogeneic stem cell transplant. Part of the T cells may come from the graft donor. The sample in question was skin, obtained at autopsy. CDR3 coding DNA: TGTGCCAGCAGCCAACCGAACCTAGCGGGGGGGCCCACCGGGGAGCTGTTTTTT. It codes for CASSQPNLAGGPTGELFF.